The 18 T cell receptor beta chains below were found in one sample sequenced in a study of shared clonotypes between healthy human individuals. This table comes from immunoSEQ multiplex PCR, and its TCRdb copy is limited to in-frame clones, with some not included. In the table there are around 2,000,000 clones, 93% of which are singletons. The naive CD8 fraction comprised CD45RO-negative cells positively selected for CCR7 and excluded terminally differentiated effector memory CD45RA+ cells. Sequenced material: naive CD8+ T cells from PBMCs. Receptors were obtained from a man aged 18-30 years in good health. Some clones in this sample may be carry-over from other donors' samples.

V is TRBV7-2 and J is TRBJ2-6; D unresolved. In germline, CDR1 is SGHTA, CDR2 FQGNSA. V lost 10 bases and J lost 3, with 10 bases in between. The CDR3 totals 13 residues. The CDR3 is CATIPLGANVLTF. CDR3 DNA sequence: TGTGCCACCATACCTCTTGGGGCCAACGTCCTGACTTTC.

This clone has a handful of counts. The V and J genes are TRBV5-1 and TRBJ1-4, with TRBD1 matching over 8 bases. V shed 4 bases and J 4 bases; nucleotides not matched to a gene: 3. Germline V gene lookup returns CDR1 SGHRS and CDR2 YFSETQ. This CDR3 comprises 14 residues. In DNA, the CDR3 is TGCGCCAGCAGCCCCGGACAGGGTAATGAAAAACTGTTTTTT. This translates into CASSPGQGNEKLFF.

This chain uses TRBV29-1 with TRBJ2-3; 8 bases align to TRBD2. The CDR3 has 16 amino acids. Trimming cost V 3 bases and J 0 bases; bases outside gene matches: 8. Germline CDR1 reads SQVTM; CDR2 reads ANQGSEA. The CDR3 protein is CSVDGRARLSTDTQYF. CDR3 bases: TGCAGCGTTGACGGGAGGGCTAGATTAAGCACAGATACGCAGTATTTT.

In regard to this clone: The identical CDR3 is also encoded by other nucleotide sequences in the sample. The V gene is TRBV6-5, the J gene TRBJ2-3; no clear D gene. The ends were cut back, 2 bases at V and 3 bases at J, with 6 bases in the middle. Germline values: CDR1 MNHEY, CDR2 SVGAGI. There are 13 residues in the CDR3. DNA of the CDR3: TGTGCCAGCAGTTACGGTGGGACAGATACGCAGTATTTT. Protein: CASSYGGTDTQYF.

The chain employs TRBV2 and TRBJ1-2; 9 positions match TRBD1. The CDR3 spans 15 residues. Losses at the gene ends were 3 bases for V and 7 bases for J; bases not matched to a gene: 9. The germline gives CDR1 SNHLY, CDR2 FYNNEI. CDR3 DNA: TGTGCCAGCAGTGATGGCTGGGACAGGGTCGGTGGCTACACCTTC. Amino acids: CASSDGWDRVGGYTF.

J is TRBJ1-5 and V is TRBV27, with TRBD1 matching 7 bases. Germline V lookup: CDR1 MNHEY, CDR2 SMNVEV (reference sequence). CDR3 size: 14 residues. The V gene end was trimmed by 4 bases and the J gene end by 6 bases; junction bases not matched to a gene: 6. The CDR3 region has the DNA TGTGCCAGCAGTTCGGGACAGTTAGGTCAGCCCCAGCATTTT. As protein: CASSSGQLGQPQHF.

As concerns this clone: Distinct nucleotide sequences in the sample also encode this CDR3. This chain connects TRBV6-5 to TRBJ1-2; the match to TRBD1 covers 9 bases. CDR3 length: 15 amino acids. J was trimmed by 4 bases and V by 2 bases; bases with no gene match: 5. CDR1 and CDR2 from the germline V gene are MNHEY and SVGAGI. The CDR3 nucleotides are TGTGCCAGCAGTTACGGTCGGACAGGGGCCTATGGCTACACCTTC. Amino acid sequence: CASSYGRTGAYGYTF.

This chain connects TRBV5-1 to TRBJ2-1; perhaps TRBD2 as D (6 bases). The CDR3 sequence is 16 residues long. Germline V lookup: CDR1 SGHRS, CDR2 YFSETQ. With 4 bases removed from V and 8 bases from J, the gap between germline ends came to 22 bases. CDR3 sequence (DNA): TGCGCCAGCAGCCCCCCTGTAGGACTGCGCGGGGATGAGCAGTTCTTC. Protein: CASSPPVGLRGDEQFF.

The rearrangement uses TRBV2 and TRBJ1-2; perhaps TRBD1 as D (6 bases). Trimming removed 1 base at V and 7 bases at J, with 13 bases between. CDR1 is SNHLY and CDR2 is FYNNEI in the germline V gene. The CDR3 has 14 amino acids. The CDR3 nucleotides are TGTGCCAGCAGTGAAGACAGGGTAGTGGCTGGCTACACCTTC. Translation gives CASSEDRVVAGYTF.

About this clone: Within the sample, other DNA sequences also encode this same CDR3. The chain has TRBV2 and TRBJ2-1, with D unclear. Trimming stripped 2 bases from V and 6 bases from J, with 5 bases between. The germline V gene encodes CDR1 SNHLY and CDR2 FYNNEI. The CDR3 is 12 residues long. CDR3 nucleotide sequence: TGTGCCAGCAGTGAATTGGGCAATGAGCAGTTCTTC. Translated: CASSELGNEQFF.

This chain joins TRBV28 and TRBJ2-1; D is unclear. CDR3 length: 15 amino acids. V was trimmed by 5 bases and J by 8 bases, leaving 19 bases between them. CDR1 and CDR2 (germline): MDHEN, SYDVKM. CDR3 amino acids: CASSLSETGSHEQFF. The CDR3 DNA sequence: TGTGCCAGCAGTCTCTCTGAGACCGGATCTCATGAGCAGTTCTTC.

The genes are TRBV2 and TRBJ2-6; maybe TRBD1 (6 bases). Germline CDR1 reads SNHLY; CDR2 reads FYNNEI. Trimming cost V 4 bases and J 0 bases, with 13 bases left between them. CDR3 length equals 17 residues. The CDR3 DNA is TGTGCCAGCAGTGGGGGGCCCTTTCACTCTGGGGCCAACGTCCTGACTTTC. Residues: CASSGGPFHSGANVLTF.

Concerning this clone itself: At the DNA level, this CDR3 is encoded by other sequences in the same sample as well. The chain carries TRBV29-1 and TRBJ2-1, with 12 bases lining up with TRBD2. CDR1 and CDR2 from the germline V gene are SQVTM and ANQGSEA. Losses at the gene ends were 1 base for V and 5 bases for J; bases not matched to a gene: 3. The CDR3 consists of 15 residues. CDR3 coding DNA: TGCAGCGTTGAAGGGACTAGCGGGACAAACAATGAGCAGTTCTTC. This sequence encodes CSVEGTSGTNNEQFF.

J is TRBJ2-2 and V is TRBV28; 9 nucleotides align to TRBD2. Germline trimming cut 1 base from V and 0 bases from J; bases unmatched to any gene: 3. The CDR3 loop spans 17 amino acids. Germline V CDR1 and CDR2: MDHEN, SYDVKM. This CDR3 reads CASSLLSGRPNTGELFF. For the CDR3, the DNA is TGTGCCAGCAGTTTATTGAGCGGGAGGCCGAACACCGGGGAGCTGTTTTTT.

The CDR3 region has the DNA TGCGCCAGCAGAGAGAGGACCGCCTTGGGCTACACCTTC. It translates to CASRERTALGYTF. The chain combines TRBV5-1 with TRBJ1-2; D call uncertain. The CDR3 totals 13 residues. The germline V gene has CDR1 SGHRS and CDR2 YFSETQ. Trimming shortened V by 5 bases and J by 8 bases, and 16 bases separated the two germline ends. The entire variable domain, with the rest obtained from reference TRBV5-1 and TRBJ1-2, is as follows: KAGVTQTPRYLIKTRGQQVTLSCSPISGHRSVSWYQQTPGQGLQFLFEYFSETQRNKGNFPGRFSGRQFSNSRSEMNVSTLELGDSALYLCASRERTALGYTFGSGTRLTVV.

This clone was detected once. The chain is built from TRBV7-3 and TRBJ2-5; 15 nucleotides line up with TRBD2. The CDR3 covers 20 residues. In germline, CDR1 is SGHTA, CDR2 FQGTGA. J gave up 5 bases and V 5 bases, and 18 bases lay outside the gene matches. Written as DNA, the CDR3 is TGTGCCAGCAGCCCGGCCCCGGGACTAGCGGGAGGAGGGTCTGAGGAGACCCAGTACTTC. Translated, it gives CASSPAPGLAGGGSEETQYF.

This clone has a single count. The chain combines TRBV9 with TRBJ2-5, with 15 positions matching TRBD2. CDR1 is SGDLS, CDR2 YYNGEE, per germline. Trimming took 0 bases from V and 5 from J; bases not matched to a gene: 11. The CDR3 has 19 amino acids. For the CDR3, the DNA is TGTGCCAGCAGCGTAGCTTCAGGACTAGCGGGAGGGCCGTTCGAGACCCAGTACTTC. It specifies CASSVASGLAGGPFETQYF.

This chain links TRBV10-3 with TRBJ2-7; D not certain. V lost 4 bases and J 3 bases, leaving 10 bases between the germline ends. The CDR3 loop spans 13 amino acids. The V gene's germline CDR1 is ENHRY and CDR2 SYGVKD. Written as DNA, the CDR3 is TGTGCCATCAGTGGGGAAATGAACTACGAGCAGTACTTC. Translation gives CAISGEMNYEQYF.